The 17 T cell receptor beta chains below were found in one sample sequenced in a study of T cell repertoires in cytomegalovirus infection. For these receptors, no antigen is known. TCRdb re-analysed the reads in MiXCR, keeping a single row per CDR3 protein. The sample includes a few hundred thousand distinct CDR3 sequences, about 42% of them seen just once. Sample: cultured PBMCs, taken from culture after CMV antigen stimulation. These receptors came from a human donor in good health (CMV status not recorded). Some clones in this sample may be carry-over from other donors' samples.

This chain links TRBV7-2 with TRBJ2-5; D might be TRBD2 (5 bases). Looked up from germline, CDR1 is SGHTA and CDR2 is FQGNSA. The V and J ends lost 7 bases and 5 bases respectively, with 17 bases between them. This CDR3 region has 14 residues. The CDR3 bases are TGTGCCAGCACCCTGATGGCGGGCCGGGAGACCCAGTACTTC. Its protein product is CASTLMAGRETQYF.

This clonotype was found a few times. The CDR3 DNA reads as TGTGCCAGCAGTCCAAGGTCTGCCCGCTCCTACGAGCAGTACTTC. Translating it yields CASSPRSARSYEQYF. V usage is TRBV6-1 and J usage is TRBJ2-7; the D is unclear. V lost 5 bases and J 0 bases, leaving 14 bases between the germline ends. This CDR3 has 15 amino acids. Looked up from germline, CDR1 is MNHNS and CDR2 is SASEGT.

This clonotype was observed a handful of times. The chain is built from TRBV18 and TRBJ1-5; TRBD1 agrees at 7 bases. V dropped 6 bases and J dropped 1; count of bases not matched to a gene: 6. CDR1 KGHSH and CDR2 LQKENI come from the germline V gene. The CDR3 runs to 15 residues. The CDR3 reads CASSPRTGSNQPQHF. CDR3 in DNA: TGTGCCAGCTCCCCCCGGACAGGAAGCAATCAGCCCCAGCATTTT.

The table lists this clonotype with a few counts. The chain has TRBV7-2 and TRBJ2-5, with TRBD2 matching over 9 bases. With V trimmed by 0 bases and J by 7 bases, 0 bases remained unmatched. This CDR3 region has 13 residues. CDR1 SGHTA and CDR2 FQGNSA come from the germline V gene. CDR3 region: CASSLALAGTQYF. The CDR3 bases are TGTGCCAGCAGCTTAGCACTAGCGGGGACCCAGTACTTC.

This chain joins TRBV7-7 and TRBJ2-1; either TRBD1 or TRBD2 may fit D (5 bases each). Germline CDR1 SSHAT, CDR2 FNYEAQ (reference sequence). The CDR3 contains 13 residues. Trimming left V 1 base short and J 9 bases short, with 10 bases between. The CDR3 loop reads CASSLEARGEQFF. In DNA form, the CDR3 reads TGTGCCAGCAGCTTAGAAGCGAGGGGTGAGCAGTTCTTC.

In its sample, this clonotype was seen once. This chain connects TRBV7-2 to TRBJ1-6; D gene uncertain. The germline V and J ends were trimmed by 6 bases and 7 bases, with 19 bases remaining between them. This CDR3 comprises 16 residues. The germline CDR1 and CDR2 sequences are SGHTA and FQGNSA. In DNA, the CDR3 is TGTGCCAGCAGTACGCTCGGACCTGGAGGGAATTCACCCCTCCACTTT. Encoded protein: CASSTLGPGGNSPLHF.

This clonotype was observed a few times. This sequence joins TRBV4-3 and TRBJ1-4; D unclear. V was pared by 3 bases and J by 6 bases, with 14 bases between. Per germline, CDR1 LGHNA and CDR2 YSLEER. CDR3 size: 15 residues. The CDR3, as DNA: TGCGCCAGCAGCCAGGAGAATGGGCAGCATGAAAAACTGTTTTTT. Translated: CASSQENGQHEKLFF.

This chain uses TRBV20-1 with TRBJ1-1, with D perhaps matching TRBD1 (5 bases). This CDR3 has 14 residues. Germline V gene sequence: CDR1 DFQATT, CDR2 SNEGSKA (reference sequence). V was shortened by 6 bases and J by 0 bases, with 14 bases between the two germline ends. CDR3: CSASQGSMNTEAFF. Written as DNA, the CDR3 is TGCAGTGCCAGCCAGGGCAGTATGAACACTGAAGCTTTCTTT.

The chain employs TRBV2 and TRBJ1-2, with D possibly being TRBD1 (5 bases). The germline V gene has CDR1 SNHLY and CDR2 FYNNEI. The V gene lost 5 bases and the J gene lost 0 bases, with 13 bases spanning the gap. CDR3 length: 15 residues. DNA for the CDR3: TGTGCCAGCAGTTTTGACAGTGCAGCTAACTATGGCTACACCTTC. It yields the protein CASSFDSAANYGYTF.

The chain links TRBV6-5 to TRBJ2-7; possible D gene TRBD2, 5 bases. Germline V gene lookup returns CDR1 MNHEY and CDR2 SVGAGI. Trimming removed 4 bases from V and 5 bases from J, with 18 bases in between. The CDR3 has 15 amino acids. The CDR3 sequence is CASSSIALDFDEQYF. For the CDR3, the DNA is TGTGCCAGCAGTTCAATAGCGCTAGATTTCGACGAGCAGTACTTC.

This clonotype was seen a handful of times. CDR3 sequence reads: CASSSRGRSRNEQFF. CDR3 DNA sequence: TGTGCCAGCAGTTCCCGAGGGAGGTCAAGGAATGAGCAGTTCTTC. V and J are TRBV27 and TRBJ2-1; a possible D gene is TRBD2 (6 bases). V was cut by 4 bases and J by 7 bases, with 17 bases left in between. The germline CDR1 and CDR2 sequences are MNHEY and SMNVEV (reference sequence). The CDR3 runs 15 residues.

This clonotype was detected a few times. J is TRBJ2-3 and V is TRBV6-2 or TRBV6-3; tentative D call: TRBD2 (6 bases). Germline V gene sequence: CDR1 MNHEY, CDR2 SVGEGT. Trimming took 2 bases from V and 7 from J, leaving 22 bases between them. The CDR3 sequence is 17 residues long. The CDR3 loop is CASSYERSGLATNTQYF. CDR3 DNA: TGTGCCAGCAGTTACGAACGGTCCGGTCTAGCGACGAATACGCAGTATTTT.

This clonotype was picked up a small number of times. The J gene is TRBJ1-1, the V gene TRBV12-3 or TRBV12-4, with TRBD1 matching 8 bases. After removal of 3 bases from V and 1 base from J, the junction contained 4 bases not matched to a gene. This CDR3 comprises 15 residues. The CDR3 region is CASSFWDRSNTEAFF. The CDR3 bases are TGTGCCAGCAGTTTTTGGGACAGGTCGAACACTGAAGCTTTCTTT.

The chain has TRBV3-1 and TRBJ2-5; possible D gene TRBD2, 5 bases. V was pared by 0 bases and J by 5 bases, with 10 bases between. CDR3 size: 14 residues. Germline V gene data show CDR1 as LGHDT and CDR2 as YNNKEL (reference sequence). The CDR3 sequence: CASSQDRGLETQYF. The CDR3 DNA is TGTGCCAGCAGCCAAGACCGCGGACTGGAGACCCAGTACTTC.

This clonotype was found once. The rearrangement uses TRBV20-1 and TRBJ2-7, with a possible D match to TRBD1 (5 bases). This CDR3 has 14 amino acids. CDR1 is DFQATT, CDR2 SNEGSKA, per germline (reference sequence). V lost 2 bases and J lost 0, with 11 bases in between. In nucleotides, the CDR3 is TGCAGTGCTAGAAGACAGTCCTACTCCTACGAGCAGTACTTC. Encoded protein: CSARRQSYSYEQYF.

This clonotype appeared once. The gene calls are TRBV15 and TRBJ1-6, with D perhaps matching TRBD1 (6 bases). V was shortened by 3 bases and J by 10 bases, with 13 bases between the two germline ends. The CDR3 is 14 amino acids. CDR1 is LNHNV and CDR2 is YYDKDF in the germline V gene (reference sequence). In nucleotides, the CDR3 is TGTGCCACCAGCAGTCAGGGGCTGGGATCACCCCTCCACTTT. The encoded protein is CATSSQGLGSPLHF.

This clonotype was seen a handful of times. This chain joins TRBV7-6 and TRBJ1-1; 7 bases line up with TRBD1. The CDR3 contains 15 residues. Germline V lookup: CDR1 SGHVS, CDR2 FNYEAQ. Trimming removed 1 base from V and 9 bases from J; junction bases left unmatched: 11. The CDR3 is CASSLGPARDSQAFF. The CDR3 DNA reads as TGTGCCAGCAGCTTAGGGCCTGCGCGGGACAGCCAAGCTTTCTTT.